This T cell receptor beta chain was documented in a study of cytomegalovirus exposure and HLA in healthy donors. This clone has a handful of counts. It was with 60 Vbeta and 13 Jbeta primers that the PCR ran. The table came from immunoSEQ multiplex PCR; TCRdb's copy has only in-frame clones and leaves some out. The sample holds about 160,000 clones, approximately 75% seen once. The length of the CDR3 is 15 residues. Per germline, CDR1 SGHVS and CDR2 FQNEAQ. J gave up 2 bases and V 2 bases, and 3 bases lay outside the gene matches. The chain joins TRBV7-8 to TRBJ2-4; 7 bases match TRBD2. Sample: PBMCs. The clonotype originates from a man over 45 in good health and CMV-seropositive. The CDR3 nucleotides are TGTGCCAGCAGCTTAATCGGGGGGACCAAAAACATTCAGTACTTC. Translation gives CASSLIGGTKNIQYF.